What follows are 15 T cell receptor beta chains derived from one specimen sequenced in a study of identical twins. TCRdb analysed the 5' RACE reads with MiXCR anew, one entry per CDR3 protein. The table has under 300,000 distinct CDR3 sequences, over 12% seen once. Sequences were obtained from memory (CD45RO+) T cells sorted from blood. Every receptor here comes from a young woman in good health.

The J gene is TRBJ2-7, the V gene TRBV6-2 or TRBV6-3, with a tentative D call TRBD1 (6 bases). V lost 6 bases and J 3 bases, leaving 12 bases between the germline ends. Germline CDR1 reads MNHEY; CDR2 reads SVGEGT. The CDR3 covers 13 residues. CDR3 coding DNA: TGTGCCAGCAGACAGACAGGATTCTACGAGCAGTACTTC. Protein: CASRQTGFYEQYF.

This chain connects TRBV9 to TRBJ2-1; 9 bases fit TRBD2. The V and J ends lost 0 bases and 8 bases, in that order; junction bases with no gene match: 9. Germline V gene sequence: CDR1 SGDLS, CDR2 YYNGEE. CDR3 length: 16 residues. As DNA, the CDR3 is TGTGCCAGCAGCGTAGACAGCGGGAGGTCGGGTGATGAGCAGTTCTTC. Translated, it gives CASSVDSGRSGDEQFF. Looking up the rest from reference TRBV9 and TRBJ2-1 gives the full variable domain: DSGVTQTPKHLITATGQRVTLRCSPRSGDLSVYWYQQSLDQGLQFLIQYYNGEERAKGNILERFSAQQFPDLHSELNLSSLELGDSALYFCASSVDSGRSGDEQFFGPGTRLTVL.

The chain joins TRBV12-3 or TRBV12-4 to TRBJ1-3; D ambiguous. Trimming left V 3 bases short and J 0 bases short, with 6 bases between. The CDR3 contains 14 residues. Here the CDR3 reads CASSFDLSGNTIYF. In nucleotides, the CDR3 is TGTGCCAGCAGTTTTGACCTCTCTGGAAACACCATATATTTT.

The chain is built from TRBV4-1 and TRBJ1-1; D may be TRBD1 (6 bases). CDR3 length: 15 residues. Germline-derived CDR1 and CDR2 are MGHRA and YSYEKL. The V and J ends lost 4 bases and 1 base respectively, with 13 bases between them. CDR3 sequence: CASSPTGQRNTEAFF. The CDR3 DNA reads as TGCGCCAGCAGCCCCACGGGACAAAGGAACACTGAAGCTTTCTTT.

The V gene is TRBV7-3, the J gene TRBJ1-2; D is ambiguous. The CDR3 is made up of 14 amino acids. CDR1 is SGHTA and CDR2 is FQGTGA in the germline V gene. V was shortened by 8 bases and J by 8 bases, with 21 bases between the two germline ends. The CDR3 sequence: CASSRSNSDGGYTF. CDR3 nucleotides: TGTGCCAGCTCCCGCTCAAACAGCGACGGGGGCTACACCTTC.

This clonotype was seen a few times. The chain has TRBV2 and TRBJ2-1; D is possibly TRBD1 (6 bases). Germline V gene lookup returns CDR1 SNHLY and CDR2 FYNNEI. CDR3 length: 13 amino acids. Trimming left V 1 base short and J 16 bases short, with 17 bases between. The CDR3 is CASSEVGETGGFF. The CDR3 DNA is TGTGCCAGCAGTGAAGTGGGGGAGACAGGTGGCTTCTTC.

This chain joins TRBV12-3 or TRBV12-4 and TRBJ2-5; possibly TRBD2 for D (7 bases). The V end lost 6 bases, the J end lost 5 bases, and 13 bases lay between the germline ends. The CDR3 is 13 residues long. The CDR3 bases are TGTGCCAGCAGATCTGGGGGGGCGGAGACCCAGTACTTC. The encoded protein is CASRSGGAETQYF.

CDR3 in amino acids: CASQGDRMDNEQFF. The CDR3 DNA reads TGTGCCAGCCAAGGGGACAGGATGGACAATGAGCAGTTCTTC. The rearrangement uses TRBV9 and TRBJ2-1; 8 bases are a match to TRBD1. From germline, CDR1 is SGDLS and CDR2 YYNGEE. The length of the CDR3 is 14 residues. Trimming removed 7 bases from V and 5 bases from J; junction bases left unmatched: 8.

This clonotype was picked up a small number of times. The gene calls are TRBV7-9 and TRBJ2-3, with TRBD1 matching 9 bases. After removal of 4 bases from V and 4 bases from J, the junction contained 3 bases not matched to a gene. The germline gives CDR1 SEHNR, CDR2 FQNEAQ (reference sequence). The CDR3 has 14 residues. This CDR3 reads CASSWTGAPDTQYF. In DNA form, the CDR3 reads TGTGCCAGCAGCTGGACAGGGGCTCCAGATACGCAGTATTTT.

This clonotype was observed a handful of times. CDR3 region: CASSRTTELNTEAFF. DNA of the CDR3: TGTGCCAGCAGCCGTACTACAGAGTTGAACACTGAAGCTTTCTTT. This chain connects TRBV6-1 to TRBJ1-1; D unresolved. Germline V gene data show CDR1 as MNHNS and CDR2 as SASEGT. The CDR3 covers 15 residues. Deletions cut 6 bases from V and 0 bases from J, with 14 bases between.

The chain is built from TRBV11-2 and TRBJ1-1, with D unresolved. The CDR3 extends over 13 amino acids. Germline V lookup: CDR1 SGHAT, CDR2 FQNNGV. The ends were cut back, 5 bases at V and 3 bases at J, with 10 bases in the middle. The CDR3 protein is CASSPSQDTEAFF. CDR3 nucleotides: TGTGCCAGCAGCCCCTCGCAGGACACTGAAGCTTTCTTT. Filled out from reference TRBV11-2 and TRBJ1-1, the complete variable domain reads EAGVAQSPRYKIIEKRQSVAFWCNPISGHATLYWYQQILGQGPKLLIQFQNNGVVDDSQLPKDRFSAERLKGVDSTLKIQPAKLEDSAVYLCASSPSQDTEAFFGQGTRLTVV.

This chain connects TRBV2 to TRBJ1-2; D unclear. Germline V gene sequence: CDR1 SNHLY, CDR2 FYNNEI. The CDR3 spans 14 residues. Trimming cost V 4 bases and J 4 bases, with 13 bases left between them. CDR3 nucleotide sequence: TGTGCCAGCAGTGTGGCATTCCGGGGCTATGGCTACACCTTC. Amino acid sequence: CASSVAFRGYGYTF.

The chain joins TRBV7-9 to TRBJ2-1; D ambiguous. Deletions cut 2 bases from V and 2 bases from J, with 10 bases between. This CDR3 contains 15 residues. The V gene's germline CDR1 is SEHNR and CDR2 FQNEAQ (reference sequence). Here the CDR3 DNA reads TGTGCCAGCAGCTTATCGATGGTTACCTACAATGAGCAGTTCTTC. This encodes CASSLSMVTYNEQFF.

This clonotype came up a few times. The chain joins TRBV20-1 to TRBJ2-4, with TRBD1 matching 7 bases. The CDR3 covers 14 residues. The germline CDR1 and CDR2 sequences are DFQATT and SNEGSKA (reference sequence). The J segment lost 3 bases and the V segment lost 6 bases, leaving 8 bases of the junction unmatched. The CDR3 region has the DNA TGCAGTGCACAGACAGGGTACGGCAAAAACATTCAGTACTTC. Amino acid sequence: CSAQTGYGKNIQYF.

This clonotype was detected a few times. The chain joins TRBV20-1 to TRBJ2-3, with D perhaps matching TRBD1 (6 bases). Germline loops: CDR1 DFQATT, CDR2 SNEGSKA (reference sequence). With 0 bases removed from V and 11 bases from J, the gap between germline ends came to 18 bases. The CDR3 runs to 14 residues. The CDR3 here is CSAREGATQVGQYF. CDR3 DNA sequence: TGCAGTGCTAGAGAGGGGGCCACCCAGGTTGGGCAGTATTTT.